Listed below are T cell receptor beta chains from one sample, sequenced in a study of blood T cells in healthy people across ages. TCRdb re-called the 5' RACE reads through MiXCR, storing one row per CDR3 protein. The sample holds roughly 2 million distinct CDR3 sequences, 49% seen once. The sample comprised blood. The receptor source for this set is a woman aged 40-49 years in good health. CDR3s include the opening cysteine and the closing phenylalanine or tryptophan. Each record gives: J gene, clone size, CDR3 length, D gene, V gene, CDR3 DNA, CDR3 protein. The D gene is left open where the match is weak. Rows give clone size only sometimes, using once, few, many, or a class for an expanded clone.

TRBJ2-4	.	15	.	TRBV4-3	TGCGCCAGCAGCCAAAGGGGGGACACCAAAAACATTCAGTACTTC	CASSQRGDTKNIQYF
TRBJ1-1	.	12	.	TRBV11-2	TGTGCCAGCAGGAGAACAGGGTCTGAAGCTTTCTTT	CASRRTGSEAFF
TRBJ2-1	.	15	TRBD2	TRBV6-5	TGTGCCAGCGCTAGCGGGGCGATCTCCTACAATGAGCAGTTCTTC	CASASGAISYNEQFF
TRBJ2-3	.	17	.	TRBV4-2	TGTGCCAGCAGCCAGGACGGACGGGTTTCTAGCACAGATACGCAGTATTTT	CASSQDGRVSSTDTQYF
TRBJ2-5	once	14	.	TRBV4-2	TGTGCCAGCAGCCAAGAAAGGGTTCGGGAGACCCAGTACTTC	CASSQERVRETQYF
TRBJ2-1	.	15	TRBD2	TRBV2	TGTGCCAGCAGTGAAGGGACTAGCGGGGACCGTGAGCAGTTCTTC	CASSEGTSGDREQFF
TRBJ2-7	.	16	TRBD1	TRBV29-1	TGCAGCGTTGAAGATTCCGGGACAGGGATTCTTTACGAGCAGTACTTC	CSVEDSGTGILYEQYF
TRBJ2-1	few	16	TRBD1	TRBV5-1	TGCGCCAGCAGCACTGCCGCCGGGACAGGCTACAATGAGCAGTTCTTC	CASSTAAGTGYNEQFF
TRBJ2-3	.	13	.	TRBV25-1	TGTGCCAGCATAGCCGGGTTCCCAGATACGCAGTATTTT	CASIAGFPDTQYF
TRBJ1-2	.	13	TRBD1	TRBV4-3	TGCGCCAGCAGCCTCCGAACAGGGGTAGGCTACACCTTC	CASSLRTGVGYTF
TRBJ2-1	.	17	.	TRBV6-5	TGTGCCAGCAGTTACTTGACCGGGGACCTACTTGGGAATGAGCAGTTCTTC	CASSYLTGDLLGNEQFF
TRBJ2-7	many	15	TRBD1	TRBV5-1	TGCGCCAGCAGCCCTCGCGGACAGGGGTCCTACGAGCAGTACTTC	CASSPRGQGSYEQYF
TRBJ2-5	many	14	.	TRBV4-2	TGTGCCAGCAGCCCGGGCGGCACAGGAGAGACCCAGTACTTC	CASSPGGTGETQYF
TRBJ2-1	.	13	.	TRBV7-9	TGTGCCAGCAGCTTAGAAATCTCGCAAGAGCAGTTCTTC	CASSLEISQEQFF
TRBJ2-3	once	13	TRBD1	TRBV4-3	TGCGCCAGCCGCCAAGCAGGGGGATATACGCAGTATTTT	CASRQAGGYTQYF
TRBJ2-1	few	16	TRBD1	TRBV20-1	TGCAGTGCCAGAGCCTTCCGGGACAGTCTACCCAATGAGCAGTTCTTC	CSARAFRDSLPNEQFF
TRBJ1-6	.	19	.	TRBV7-2	TGTGCCAGCAGCTTTGGGCGGGAGGGCTCGAGCTCCTATAATTCACCCCTCCACTTT	CASSFGREGSSSYNSPLHF
TRBJ2-3	few	12	.	TRBV6-2/TRBV6-3	TGTGCCAGCAGTGGTATCCCAGATACGCAGTATTTT	CASSGIPDTQYF
TRBJ2-3	.	17	.	TRBV7-2	TGTGCCAGCAGCTTACTTGGGGGCGAGTGGGAGATAGATACGCAGTATTTT	CASSLLGGEWEIDTQYF
TRBJ1-2	.	12	.	TRBV29-1	TGCAGCGTCTACGACGGCCCGAGGGGCTACACCTTC	CSVYDGPRGYTF
TRBJ2-7	.	13	.	TRBV20-1	TGCAGTGCTAGCGACAGTAGAAGCTACGAGCAGTACTTC	CSASDSRSYEQYF
TRBJ2-3	few	15	.	TRBV5-1	TGCGCCAGCGGTCCGAGAGGAGTCCCCACAGATACGCAGTATTTT	CASGPRGVPTDTQYF
TRBJ2-7	once	16	TRBD2	TRBV20-1	TGCAGTGCAATACTAGCGGGGTTTGGAGTTGACTACGAGCAGTACTTC	CSAILAGFGVDYEQYF